The 16 T cell receptor beta chains below come from one sample, sequenced in a study of control samples from healthy donors and cancer patients. Profiled with immunoSEQ multiplex PCR; TCRdb holds only in-frame clones, not every one. Seen here are about 150,000 clones, around 86% observed once, and the top ten hold over 4%. Sequenced input: blood. All receptors derive from a young man in good health.

In this sample, this clone turned up many times. The V call is TRBV2, the J call TRBJ1-5, with 8 bases that match TRBD1. The CDR3 is made up of 14 amino acids. V lost 7 bases to trimming and J lost 6 bases; unmatched junction nucleotides: 8. Germline V gene lookup returns CDR1 SNHLY and CDR2 FYNNEI. The CDR3 sequence: CASKATGEVQPQHF. The CDR3 DNA reads as TGTGCCAGCAAGGCGACAGGGGAGGTTCAGCCCCAGCATTTT.

This chain connects TRBV9 to TRBJ2-2; D may be TRBD2 (6 bases). CDR1 and CDR2 (germline): SGDLS, YYNGEE. V lost 3 bases and J lost 3, with 9 bases in between. The CDR3 runs 14 residues. CDR3 residues: CASSARDYTGELFF. The CDR3 DNA reads TGTGCCAGCAGCGCCCGGGACTACACCGGGGAGCTGTTTTTT.

This chain links TRBV25-1 with TRBJ1-1, with 10 bases that match TRBD1. The CDR3 has 15 amino acids. V gave up 2 bases and J gave up 3 bases; unmatched junction bases: 3. The germline CDR1 and CDR2 sequences are MGHDK and SYGVNS. The CDR3 loop is CASSEPGQGDTEAFF. Here the CDR3 DNA reads TGTGCCAGCAGTGAACCCGGACAGGGGGACACTGAAGCTTTCTTT.

Details on this clone: Other DNA sequences in the same sample also yield this CDR3. The chain uses TRBV21-1 and TRBJ2-5; the table names TRBD2, a call not compared with the DNA. TRBV21-1 is recorded as a pseudogene. The CDR3 is 16 amino acids. This chain's CDR3 is CASGGSGGGLQETQYF. CDR3 in DNA: TGTGCCAGCGGTGGTTCGGGCGGGGGTCTCCAAGAGACCCAGTACTTC.

The V gene is TRBV27, the J gene TRBJ2-1; D is undetermined. Germline CDR1 MNHEY, CDR2 SMNVEV (reference sequence). This CDR3 spans 13 amino acids. Between the trimmed V and J ends, which lost 6 bases and 4 bases, there was a span of 10 bases. CDR3 DNA sequence: TGTGCCAGCAGGGGGTCGGGTTACAATGAGCAGTTCTTC. Amino acids: CASRGSGYNEQFF.

The chain joins TRBV2 to TRBJ2-3, with D unclear. Trimming cost V 5 bases and J 2 bases, with 8 bases left between them. Germline V gene sequence: CDR1 SNHLY, CDR2 FYNNEI. The CDR3 has 13 amino acids. In DNA form, the CDR3 reads TGTGCCAGCAGTCCGCCCTTCACAGATACGCAGTATTTT. This translates into CASSPPFTDTQYF.

The V gene is TRBV6-5, the J gene TRBJ1-2; TRBD1 agrees at 7 bases. The CDR3 sequence is 13 residues long. V lost 6 bases to trimming and J lost 3 bases; unmatched junction nucleotides: 4. Germline values: CDR1 MNHEY, CDR2 SVGAGI. The CDR3 sequence: CASRQGQYYGYTF. Written as DNA, the CDR3 is TGTGCCAGCAGGCAGGGACAGTACTATGGCTACACCTTC.

The chain links TRBV9 to TRBJ1-1, with D perhaps TRBD1 (5 bases). Trimming removed 3 bases from V and 0 bases from J, with 15 bases in between. CDR1 and CDR2 (germline): SGDLS, YYNGEE. The CDR3 is 16 residues long. CDR3 amino acids: CASSGLRGGMNTEAFF. CDR3 bases: TGTGCCAGCAGCGGCCTAAGGGGAGGAATGAACACTGAAGCTTTCTTT.

The chain combines TRBV3-1 (or the pseudogene TRBV3-2) with TRBJ2-4, with 11 nucleotides matching TRBD1. The CDR3 runs 15 residues. Germline V gives CDR1 LGHDT, CDR2 YNNKEL (reference sequence). J gave up 6 bases and V 4 bases, and 5 bases lay outside the gene matches. The CDR3 nucleotides read TGTGCCAGCAGCCGTACCGGGACAGGGGGAAACATTCAGTACTTC. Translation: CASSRTGTGGNIQYF.

The genes are TRBV10-3 and TRBJ2-1; 7 bases map to TRBD2. The CDR3 is 14 amino acids. J gave up 7 bases and V 0 bases, and 3 bases lay outside the gene matches. Germline loops: CDR1 ENHRY, CDR2 SYGVKD. CDR3 nucleotides: TGTGCCATCAGTGAGTCGCGGGAGAGTAATGAGCAGTTCTTC. This codes for CAISESRESNEQFF.

This chain joins TRBV6-1 and TRBJ1-2; D is unresolved. Trimming took off 1 base at V and 9 bases at J, with 12 bases between the two ends. Germline CDR1 and CDR2: MNHNS and SASEGT. The CDR3 totals 13 residues. DNA of the CDR3: TGTGCCAGCAGTGAAGATCTGACCGGGAGCTACACCTTC. This encodes CASSEDLTGSYTF.

This rearrangement joins TRBV7-3 to TRBJ2-3, with D hard to call. The CDR3 is made up of 12 amino acids. The germline V and J ends were trimmed by 1 base and 4 bases, with 3 bases remaining between them. Germline lookup yields CDR1 SGHTA and CDR2 FQGTGA. The CDR3 sequence: CASSLNADTQYF. As DNA, the CDR3 is TGTGCCAGCAGCTTAAATGCAGATACGCAGTATTTT.

The chain has TRBV7-3 and TRBJ2-5, with a tentative D call TRBD2 (5 bases). The CDR3 is 15 amino acids. V was cut by 5 bases and J by 4 bases, with 17 bases left in between. Germline V CDR1 and CDR2: SGHTA, FQGTGA. The CDR3 loop is CASSRNPGVGETQYF. CDR3 coding DNA: TGTGCCAGCAGCCGCAACCCCGGGGTGGGAGAGACCCAGTACTTC. Based on the CDR3 plus reference TRBV7-3 and TRBJ2-5, the full variable domain is GAGVSQTPSNKVTEKGKYVELRCDPISGHTALYWYRQSLGQGPEFLIYFQGTGAADDSGLPNDRFFAVRPEGSVSTLKIQRTERGDSAVYLCASSRNPGVGETQYFGPGTRLLVL.

The rearrangement joins TRBV5-3 to TRBJ1-2; maybe TRBD1 (6 bases). TRBV5-3 is marked as an open reading frame, function uncertain. Trimming took off 0 bases at V and 4 bases at J, with 25 bases between the two ends. The CDR3 runs 19 residues. The CDR3 sequence is CARSLVLSEDSEIFYGYTF. The CDR3 DNA sequence: TGTGCCAGAAGCTTGGTGTTGTCCGAGGACAGCGAAATTTTCTATGGCTACACCTTC.

V gene TRBV5-1 combines with J gene TRBJ1-4, with D maybe TRBD1 (5 bases). Trimming removed 4 bases at V and 2 bases at J, with 6 bases between. This CDR3 comprises 13 residues. Germline V gene lookup returns CDR1 SGHRS and CDR2 YFSETQ. The CDR3 sequence is CASSKGTNEKLFF. DNA of the CDR3: TGCGCCAGCAGCAAGGGGACTAATGAAAAACTGTTTTTT. Full variable domain (remainder filled in from reference TRBV5-1 and TRBJ1-4): KAGVTQTPRYLIKTRGQQVTLSCSPISGHRSVSWYQQTPGQGLQFLFEYFSETQRNKGNFPGRFSGRQFSNSRSEMNVSTLELGDSALYLCASSKGTNEKLFFGSGTQLSVL.

V gene TRBV6-2 or TRBV6-3 combines with J gene TRBJ1-5, with a weak D call TRBD1 (5 bases). The CDR3 is 18 residues long. Trimming cost V 0 bases and J 4 bases, with 19 bases left between them. The germline CDR1 and CDR2 sequences are MNHEY and SVGEGT. CDR3 protein: CASSYSTYGRVENQPQHF. CDR3 coding DNA: TGTGCCAGCAGTTACTCGACCTATGGCAGGGTGGAAAATCAGCCCCAGCATTTT.